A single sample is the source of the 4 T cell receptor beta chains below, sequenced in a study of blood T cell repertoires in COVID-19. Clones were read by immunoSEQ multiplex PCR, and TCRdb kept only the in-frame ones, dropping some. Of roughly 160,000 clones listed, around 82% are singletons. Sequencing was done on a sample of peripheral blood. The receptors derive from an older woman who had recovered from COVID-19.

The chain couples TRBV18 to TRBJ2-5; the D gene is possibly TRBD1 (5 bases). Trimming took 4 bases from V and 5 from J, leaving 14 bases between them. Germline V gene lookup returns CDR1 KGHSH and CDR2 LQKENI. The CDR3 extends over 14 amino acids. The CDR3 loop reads CASSLTQGQETQYF. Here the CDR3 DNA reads TGTGCCAGCTCACTTACGCAGGGTCAGGAGACCCAGTACTTC.

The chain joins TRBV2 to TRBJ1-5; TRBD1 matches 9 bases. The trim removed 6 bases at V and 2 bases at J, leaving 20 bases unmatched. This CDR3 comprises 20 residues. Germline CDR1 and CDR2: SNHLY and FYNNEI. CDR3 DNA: TGTGCCAGCAGCCCAAGGGACAGGGCCAGCGCGTGGGGTCGCAATCAGCCCCAGCATTTT. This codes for CASSPRDRASAWGRNQPQHF.

The CDR3 region has the DNA TGTGCCAGCTCACAGACGCAGGGGGGATATGGCTACACCTTC. Its protein is CASSQTQGGYGYTF. J is TRBJ1-2 and V is TRBV18, with 7 bases aligning to TRBD1. The CDR3 has 14 residues. V lost 4 bases to trimming and J lost 5 bases; unmatched junction nucleotides: 7. CDR1 and CDR2 (germline): KGHSH, LQKENI. The entire variable domain, with the rest obtained from reference TRBV18 and TRBJ1-2, is as follows: NAGVMQNPRHLVRRRGQEARLRCSPMKGHSHVYWYRQLPEEGLKFMVYLQKENIIDESGMPKERFSAEFPKEGPSILRIQQVVRGDSAAYFCASSQTQGGYGYTFGSGTRLTVV.

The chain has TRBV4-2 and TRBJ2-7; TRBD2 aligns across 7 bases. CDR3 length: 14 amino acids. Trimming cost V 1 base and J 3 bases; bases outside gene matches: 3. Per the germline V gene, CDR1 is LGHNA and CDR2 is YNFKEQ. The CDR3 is CASSQGDYLYEQYF. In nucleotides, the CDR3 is TGTGCCAGCAGCCAAGGGGACTACCTCTACGAGCAGTACTTC.